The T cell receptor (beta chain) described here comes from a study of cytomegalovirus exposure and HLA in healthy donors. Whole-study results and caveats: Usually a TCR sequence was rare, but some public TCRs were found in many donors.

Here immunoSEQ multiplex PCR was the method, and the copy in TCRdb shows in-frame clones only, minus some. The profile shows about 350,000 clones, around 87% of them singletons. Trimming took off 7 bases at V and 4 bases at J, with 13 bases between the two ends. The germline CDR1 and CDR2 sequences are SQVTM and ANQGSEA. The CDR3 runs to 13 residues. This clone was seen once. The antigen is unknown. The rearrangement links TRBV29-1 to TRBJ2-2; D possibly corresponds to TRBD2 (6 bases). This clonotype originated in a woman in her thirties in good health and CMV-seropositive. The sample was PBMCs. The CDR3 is CSGTRRATGELFF. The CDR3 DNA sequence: TGCAGCGGTACCCGGAGGGCCACCGGGGAGCTGTTTTTT.